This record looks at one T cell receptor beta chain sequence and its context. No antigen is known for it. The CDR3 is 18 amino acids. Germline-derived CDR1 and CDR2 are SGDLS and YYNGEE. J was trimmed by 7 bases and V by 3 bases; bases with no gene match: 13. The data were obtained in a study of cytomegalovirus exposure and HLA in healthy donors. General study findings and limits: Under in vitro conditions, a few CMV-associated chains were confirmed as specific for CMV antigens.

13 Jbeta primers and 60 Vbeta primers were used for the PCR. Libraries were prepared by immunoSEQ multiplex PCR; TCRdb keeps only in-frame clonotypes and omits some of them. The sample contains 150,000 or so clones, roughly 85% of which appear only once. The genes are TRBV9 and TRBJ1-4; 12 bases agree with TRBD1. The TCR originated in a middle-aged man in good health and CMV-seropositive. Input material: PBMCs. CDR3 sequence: CASSATGTGGQGGEKLFF. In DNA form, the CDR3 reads TGTGCCAGCAGCGCGACCGGGACAGGGGGCCAGGGTGGTGAAAAACTGTTTTTT.